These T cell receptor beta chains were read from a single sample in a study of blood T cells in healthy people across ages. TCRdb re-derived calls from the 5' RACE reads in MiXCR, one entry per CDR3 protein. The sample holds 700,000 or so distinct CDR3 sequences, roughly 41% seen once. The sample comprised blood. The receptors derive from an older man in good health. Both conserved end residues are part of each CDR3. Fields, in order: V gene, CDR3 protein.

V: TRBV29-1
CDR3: CTANDGYGYTF

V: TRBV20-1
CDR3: CSALGQGMYEQYF

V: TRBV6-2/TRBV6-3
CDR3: CASSQAVYEQYF

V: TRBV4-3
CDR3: CASSQGVVTDTQYF

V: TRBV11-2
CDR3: CASSWTSGAFNEQYF

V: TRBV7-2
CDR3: CASSRSFTSLAGGNYEQFF

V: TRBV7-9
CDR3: CASSPTGANQPQHF

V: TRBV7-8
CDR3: CASSPLGDRGQLRQNLQYF

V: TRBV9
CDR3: CASSPRGGDIYADMQYF

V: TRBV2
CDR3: CASSAQQGAETQYF

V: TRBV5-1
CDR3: CASSLGFSSPDTQYF

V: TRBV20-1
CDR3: CSASQGSYGYTF

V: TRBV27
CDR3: CASRPYTKLKETQYF

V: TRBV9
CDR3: CASSLAQGPYNEQFF

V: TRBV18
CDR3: CASSLSHGQETQFF

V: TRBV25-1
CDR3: CASKGTRPYEQYF

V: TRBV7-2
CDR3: CASSSTPSTGNYGYTF

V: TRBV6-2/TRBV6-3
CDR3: CASRGLLLAGRPYEQYF

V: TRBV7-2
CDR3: CASSLVALRVAMNTEAFF

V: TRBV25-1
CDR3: CASSESLGGGEGGYTF

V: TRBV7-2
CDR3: CASSPRLLAGGQETQYF

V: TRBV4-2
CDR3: CASSQDRDRTSPLHF

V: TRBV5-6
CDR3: CASSQQGIRYEQYF

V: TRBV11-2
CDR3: CASSLVSGRAGTGELFF

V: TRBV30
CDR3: CAWDSSRGGRYEQYF

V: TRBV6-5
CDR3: CASSIQGSTDWVGVQPQHF

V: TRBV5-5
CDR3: CASSESSYNSPLHF

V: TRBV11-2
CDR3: CASSEGQASGTQYF

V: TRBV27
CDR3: CASPKTNGYTF

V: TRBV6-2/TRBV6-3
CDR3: CASSMGDTLAKNIQYF

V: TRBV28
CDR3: CASSSSRTSSSSYEQYF

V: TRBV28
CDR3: CASSPLVGSQHF

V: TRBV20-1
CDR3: CSARPGLAGFAYEQYF

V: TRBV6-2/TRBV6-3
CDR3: CASSFTLGRISGELFF

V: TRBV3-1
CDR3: CASRQVGINYGYTF

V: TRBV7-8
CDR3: CASSLDGSSNQPQHF

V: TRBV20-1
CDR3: CSAHRGGLVNEQFF

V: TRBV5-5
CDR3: CASSLRVGGGADTQYF

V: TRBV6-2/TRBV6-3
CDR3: CASRIGTSGRAVNTGELFF

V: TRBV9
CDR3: CASSVAPGGEAFF

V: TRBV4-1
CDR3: CASSQDWVFTEAFF

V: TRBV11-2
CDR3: CASSPRYRSSYNEQYF

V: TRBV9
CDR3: CASSVGNSRGAPEQFF

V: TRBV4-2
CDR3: CASSQDALMWGTENTGELFF